Listed here are 30 T cell receptor beta chains from one sample, sequenced in a study of T-cell reconstitution after alpha-beta-depleted transplantation in children. Preparing the TCRbeta library involved the use of unique molecular identifiers. Using its own MiXCR run on the PCR reads, TCRdb lists one record per CDR3 protein. Among about 180,000 distinct CDR3 sequences listed, 11% were seen once. Sequences were derived from PBMCs, sampled before TCRalphabeta/CD19-depleted stem cell transplant. The receptors derive from a boy between 2 and 10 years old with acute myeloid leukemia, due to receive a stem cell transplant.

This clonotype has a count of ten or more. DNA of the CDR3: TGTGCCAGCAAGTCGGGGGAAGCGATCAATACGCAGTATTTT. Translated: CASKSGEAINTQYF. The rearrangement links TRBV6-1 to TRBJ2-3; TRBD2 is a possible D gene (6 bases). The CDR3 is 14 residues long. Germline CDR1 reads MNHNS; CDR2 reads SASEGT. Trimming removed 7 bases from V and 7 bases from J, with 18 bases in between.

This clonotype was recorded at least ten times. The V gene is TRBV5-1, the J gene TRBJ2-1; D might be TRBD1 or TRBD2, each matching 5 bases. Germline lookup yields CDR1 SGHRS and CDR2 YFSETQ. V lost 8 bases to trimming and J lost 6 bases, with 15 bases between them. CDR3 length equals 13 residues. As DNA, the CDR3 is TGCGCCAGTCATTACGGGGCGGTCAATGAGCAGTTCTTC. It yields the protein CASHYGAVNEQFF.

This clonotype was seen at least ten times. The chain recombines TRBV20-1 with TRBJ2-1; TRBD2 is a possible D gene (6 bases). The CDR3 contains 14 residues. Germline CDR1 DFQATT, CDR2 SNEGSKA (reference sequence). Trimming removed 6 bases from V and 14 bases from J, with 26 bases in between. In DNA, the CDR3 is TGCAGTGCAGGAGGGCCCGTCGACCACCTATTGGAGTTCTTC. Its translation is CSAGGPVDHLLEFF.

At least ten counts were recorded for this clonotype. V gene TRBV28 combines with J gene TRBJ2-5; D gene ambiguous. The CDR3 has 14 residues. Per germline, CDR1 MDHEN and CDR2 SYDVKM. V was pared by 6 bases and J by 5 bases, with 16 bases between. Here the CDR3 reads CASSLRARLETQYF. CDR3 DNA sequence: TGTGCCAGCAGCCTTCGGGCTAGACTGGAGACCCAGTACTTC.

This clonotype has a handful of counts. This may be a read error: a much more frequent sequence differs by one nucleotide. This chain uses TRBV5-1 with TRBJ2-2; 9 bases map to TRBD1. V shed 4 bases, J shed 3 bases, and the junction held 4 bases outside the gene matches. Germline loops: CDR1 SGHRS, CDR2 YFSETQ. The CDR3 extends over 15 amino acids. The CDR3 here is CASSRDRVDTGELFF. The CDR3 DNA follows: TGCGCCAGCAGCAGGGACAGGGTGGACACCGGGGAGCTGTTTTTT.

This clonotype has ten or more counts. CDR3 sequence reads: CASRSKGTRGPWETQYF. The CDR3 nucleotides are TGTGCCAGCAGATCAAAGGGGACTAGGGGACCATGGGAGACCCAGTACTTC. V usage is TRBV7-9 and J usage is TRBJ2-5, with 8 bases fitting TRBD2. Germline CDR1 SEHNR, CDR2 FQNEAQ (reference sequence). There are 17 residues in the CDR3. V was clipped by 6 bases and J by 5 bases; unmatched bases: 17.

This clonotype has at least ten counts. The chain is built from TRBV20-1 and TRBJ2-2; tentatively, D is TRBD1 (5 bases). CDR1 and CDR2 from the germline V gene are DFQATT and SNEGSKA (reference sequence). This CDR3 is 14 amino acids long. Deletions cut 3 bases from V and 5 bases from J, with 13 bases between. The CDR3 DNA reads TGCAGTGCTAGTTCAGGGAAGGGGACCGGGGAGCTGTTTTTT. Its protein is CSASSGKGTGELFF.

This clonotype was counted at least ten times. The chain has TRBV5-1 and TRBJ1-2, with D uncertain. The CDR3 sequence is 12 residues long. Germline assignment: CDR1 SGHRS and CDR2 YFSETQ. V was clipped by 4 bases and J by 10 bases, with 14 bases between them. CDR3 sequence: CASSPDGDVYTF. The CDR3 nucleotides read TGCGCCAGCAGCCCAGACGGAGATGTCTACACCTTC.

The table lists this clonotype with many counts. V gene TRBV6-5 combines with J gene TRBJ1-2; 7 bases match TRBD1. The V gene's germline CDR1 is MNHEY and CDR2 SVGAGI. V lost 2 bases to trimming and J lost 0 bases; unmatched junction nucleotides: 12. This CDR3 is built from 18 residues. The CDR3 region is CASSYASSQGRANYGYTF. The CDR3 bases are TGTGCCAGCAGTTACGCCTCTTCACAGGGGCGAGCTAACTATGGCTACACCTTC.

This clonotype came up many times. The chain couples TRBV29-1 to TRBJ1-2, with no clear D. This CDR3 has 11 amino acids. The V gene lost 3 bases and the J gene lost 4 bases, with 6 bases spanning the gap. From germline, CDR1 is SQVTM and CDR2 ANQGSEA. The CDR3 DNA sequence: TGCAGCGTTGACGACCTCTATGGCTACACCTTC. This sequence encodes CSVDDLYGYTF.

This clonotype was seen at least ten times. The chain recombines TRBV15 with TRBJ1-1; D gene ambiguous. Looked up from germline, CDR1 is LNHNV and CDR2 is YYDKDF (reference sequence). This CDR3 contains 12 residues. The V gene lost 6 bases and the J gene lost 4 bases, with 9 bases spanning the gap. DNA of the CDR3: TGTGCCACCAGTGGCGGGAGCACTGAAGCTTTCTTT. As protein: CATSGGSTEAFF.

This clonotype was found many times. This sequence joins TRBV13 and TRBJ2-3; 7 bases match TRBD1. The CDR3 consists of 17 residues. V lost 5 bases and J lost 5; bases outside the gene matches: 16. Germline V gene sequence: CDR1 PRHDT, CDR2 FYEKMQ (reference sequence). The DNA for the CDR3 is TGTGCCAGCAGCCCGCCGGGACAGAGTCCGTGGGAAGATACGCAGTATTTT. It is translated as CASSPPGQSPWEDTQYF.

This clonotype came up many times. This chain joins TRBV5-1 and TRBJ2-3; 13 positions agree with TRBD2. This CDR3 comprises 15 residues. The ends lost 4 bases at V and 4 bases at J; junction bases unmatched: 3. Germline V lookup: CDR1 SGHRS, CDR2 YFSETQ. The CDR3 is CASSGTSGGADTQYF. DNA for the CDR3: TGCGCCAGCAGCGGCACTAGCGGGGGGGCAGATACGCAGTATTTT.

There are many counts of this clonotype. This chain joins TRBV6-4 and TRBJ2-5; 7 nucleotides match TRBD2. This CDR3 contains 19 residues. Germline CDR1 is MRHNA and CDR2 is SNTAGT. With V trimmed by 6 bases and J by 5 bases, 24 bases remained unmatched. The CDR3 nucleotides are TGTGCCAGCAGCCTCCGACGGGTAGCGGGCCCCAGCCGGGGGGAGACCCAGTACTTC. Translation: CASSLRRVAGPSRGETQYF.

This clonotype was picked up many times. The chain joins TRBV15 to TRBJ2-1; D is unresolved. The CDR3 extends over 15 amino acids. Germline assignment: CDR1 LNHNV and CDR2 YYDKDF (reference sequence). Trimming removed 6 bases from V and 0 bases from J, with 12 bases in between. The CDR3 is CATRLDIGSYNEQFF. Here the CDR3 DNA reads TGTGCCACCAGACTCGACATAGGCTCCTACAATGAGCAGTTCTTC.

This clonotype was seen many times. The chain carries TRBV5-1 and TRBJ2-2; no firm D call. CDR3 length: 15 amino acids. V lost 7 bases and J 1 base, leaving 14 bases between the germline ends. CDR1 and CDR2 from the germline V gene are SGHRS and YFSETQ. CDR3 protein: CASGITRGNTGELFF. CDR3 coding DNA: TGCGCCAGCGGCATAACACGAGGGAACACCGGGGAGCTGTTTTTT. Using reference TRBV5-1 and TRBJ2-2 for the parts outside the CDR3, the full variable domain is KAGVTQTPRYLIKTRGQQVTLSCSPISGHRSVSWYQQTPGQGLQFLFEYFSETQRNKGNFPGRFSGRQFSNSRSEMNVSTLELGDSALYLCASGITRGNTGELFFGEGSRLTVL.

This clonotype was observed at least ten times. J is TRBJ2-3 and V is TRBV7-2; D not resolved. The V end lost 2 bases, the J end lost 11 bases, and 11 bases lay between the germline ends. This CDR3 region has 12 residues. Germline V gives CDR1 SGHTA, CDR2 FQGNSA. In nucleotides, the CDR3 is TGTGCCAGCAGCTTAAACCAAGGGAAGCAGTATTTT. This encodes CASSLNQGKQYF.

At least ten counts were recorded for this clonotype. The J gene is TRBJ2-5, the V gene TRBV12-3 or TRBV12-4, with TRBD1 as a possible D gene (6 bases). With 6 bases removed from V and 6 bases from J, the gap between germline ends came to 23 bases. The CDR3 has 16 amino acids. CDR3 nucleotides: TGTGCCAGCAGCCCGGACAGTGGCAGGATAATTCAGACCCAGTACTTC. Encoded protein: CASSPDSGRIIQTQYF.

This clonotype was recorded many times. The chain combines TRBV12-3 or TRBV12-4 with TRBJ1-1; weak D call: TRBD1 (6 bases). V shed 7 bases and J shed 0 bases, with 12 bases lying between them. CDR3 size: 14 residues. CDR3 amino acids: CASIWGGLNTEAFF. The CDR3 coding sequence is TGTGCCAGCATCTGGGGGGGCCTGAACACTGAAGCTTTCTTT.

In regard to this clonotype: This sequence may be a read error, since a much larger clone differs from it by one base. The gene calls are TRBV10-2 and TRBJ1-5; D remains ambiguous. This CDR3 contains 12 residues. Germline values: CDR1 WSHSY, CDR2 SAAADI. CDR3 bases: TGCGTCAGCAGTGGGAGTTATCAGCCCCAGCATTTT. This encodes CVSSGSYQPQHF.

This clonotype came up many times. V and J are TRBV21-1 and TRBJ2-7; the table's D call, TRBD1, has no DNA check behind it. TRBV21-1 corresponds to a pseudogene. There are 20 residues in the CDR3. CDR3 in DNA: TGTGCCAGCAGCAAAGCCCTTGGACAGGACTGTGACCGAAGCCAGTACGAGCAGTACGTC. Translating it yields CASSKALGQDCDRSQYEQYV.

This clonotype showed up many times. This chain joins TRBV5-4 and TRBJ2-5; D is perhaps TRBD2 (5 bases). The CDR3 is made up of 13 amino acids. V was shortened by 0 bases and J by 7 bases, with 10 bases between the two germline ends. Germline values: CDR1 SGHNT, CDR2 YYREEE (reference sequence). The CDR3 here is CASSLDGIGTQYF. The CDR3 bases are TGTGCCAGCAGCTTGGACGGGATTGGGACCCAGTACTTC.

About this clonotype itself: This may be a read error: a much more frequent sequence differs by one nucleotide. The chain employs TRBV4-1 and TRBJ1-1; D unclear. This CDR3 region has 13 residues. The germline V gene encodes CDR1 MGHRA and CDR2 YSYEKL. The CDR3 DNA is TGCGCCAGCAGCCAAGTCCCGGACGGAGAAGCTCTCTTT. It yields the protein CASSQVPDGEALF.

This clonotype was observed at least ten times. This rearrangement joins TRBV20-1 to TRBJ1-2; the D is unclear. The V gene lost 6 bases and the J gene lost 2 bases, with 10 bases spanning the gap. CDR3 length: 12 residues. Looked up from germline, CDR1 is DFQATT and CDR2 is SNEGSKA (reference sequence). Here the CDR3 reads CSATLQNYGYTF. CDR3 DNA: TGCAGTGCCACATTACAGAACTATGGCTACACCTTC.

This clonotype was observed many times. The J gene is TRBJ2-5, the V gene TRBV12-3 or TRBV12-4, with 8 bases identical to TRBD2. CDR3 size: 15 residues. The V segment lost 3 bases and the J segment 4 bases; nucleotides outside the gene matches: 7. CDR3 protein: CASSFSRTSRETQYF. As DNA, the CDR3 is TGTGCCAGCAGTTTTTCCCGGACTAGCCGAGAGACCCAGTACTTC.

This clonotype was seen ten or more times. This chain uses TRBV11-1 with TRBJ2-1; 13 bases map to TRBD2. The V gene's germline CDR1 is SGHAT and CDR2 FQDESV (reference sequence). The CDR3 is 20 residues long. J gave up 0 bases and V 11 bases, and 19 bases lay outside the gene matches. The CDR3 spells CAYLDRSGTSGTSSYNEQFF. DNA for the CDR3: TGTGCCTACCTAGACAGGAGCGGGACTAGCGGGACTAGCTCCTACAATGAGCAGTTCTTC.

This clonotype was seen at least ten times. This chain links TRBV12-3 or TRBV12-4 with TRBJ1-1, with D possibly TRBD1 on 5 matching bases. The CDR3 spans 15 residues. V lost 1 base and J 2 bases, leaving 11 bases between the germline ends. The CDR3 DNA follows: TGTGCCAGCAGTTTAGGGGGGGATATAAACACTGAAGCTTTCTTT. This codes for CASSLGGDINTEAFF.

In this sample, this clonotype turned up many times. The chain is built from TRBV10-3 and TRBJ2-5; D ambiguous. Trimming took 6 bases from V and 1 from J, leaving 15 bases between them. Germline V gene lookup returns CDR1 ENHRY and CDR2 SYGVKD. This CDR3 is built from 15 residues. The chain's CDR3 is CAISQNESGQETQYF. DNA for the CDR3: TGTGCCATCAGCCAGAACGAGTCCGGCCAAGAGACCCAGTACTTC.

This clonotype has ten or more counts. The chain uses TRBV11-2 and TRBJ1-4; D is uncertain. Trimming took 3 bases from V and 6 from J, leaving 14 bases between them. The CDR3 covers 15 residues. Germline V gene sequence: CDR1 SGHAT, CDR2 FQNNGV. The CDR3 DNA reads as TGTGCCAGCAGCTTCCCTTATGGGGAGGATGAAAAACTGTTTTTT. This sequence encodes CASSFPYGEDEKLFF.

The table lists this clonotype with many counts. V and J are TRBV12-3 or TRBV12-4 and TRBJ2-1, with TRBD2 matching over 9 bases. This CDR3 is 14 amino acids long. V lost 3 bases and J lost 7; bases outside the gene matches: 4. The CDR3 DNA reads TGTGCCAGCAGTTTGCGGACTAGCGTGAATGAGCAGTTCTTC. Amino acids: CASSLRTSVNEQFF.